This T cell receptor beta chain was sequenced during a study of cytomegalovirus exposure and HLA in healthy donors. Whole-study context: An earlier analysis identified approximately 120 million unique TCR beta sequences in about 190 million T cells. Researchers found that roughly 80% of almost 400 genotyped donors fell within the Caucasian-associated ancestry cluster.

Overall study findings and caveats: In the analysis, some V segments, TRBV6-2 and TRBV6-3 included, were excluded as indistinguishable.

V was pared by 4 bases and J by 4 bases, with 14 bases between. In germline, CDR1 is SGHRS, CDR2 YFSETQ. CDR3 length: 14 residues. Points on this clone: Its specificity is not known.

It was with 60 Vbeta and 13 Jbeta primers that the PCR ran. The repertoire was sequenced with immunoSEQ multiplex PCR; TCRdb's copy has only in-frame clones and lacks some. Seen here are roughly 170,000 clones, about 86% observed once, and the top ten hold around 2.4%. The rearrangement links TRBV5-1 to TRBJ1-2, with D perhaps TRBD1 (5 bases). Specimen: PBMCs. This TCR came from a woman under 40 in good health and CMV-seronegative. The CDR3 loop is CASSEAQGFYGYTF. CDR3 DNA: TGCGCCAGCAGCGAGGCGCAGGGTTTCTATGGCTACACCTTC. The variable domain in full, with the rest retrieved from reference TRBV5-1 and TRBJ1-2, is KAGVTQTPRYLIKTRGQQVTLSCSPISGHRSVSWYQQTPGQGLQFLFEYFSETQRNKGNFPGRFSGRQFSNSRSEMNVSTLELGDSALYLCASSEAQGFYGYTFGSGTRLTVV.